This record covers a single TCR beta chain. As yet, its antigen is unknown. The same CDR3 can be traced to other DNA sequences in this sample. Per donor, one heparinised blood draw averaged about 116 mL. Investigators reverse transcribed all isolated RNA, so they sequenced expressed TCRB transcripts. The protocol was immunoSEQ multiplex PCR, while the TCRdb copy is restricted to in-frame clones and leaves out a portion. The repertoire has over 200,000 clones, 11% of them found once; the top ten carry about 0.018%. This sample is part of a study of beta chain features in type 1 diabetes. In the study overall: The patients were much like the healthy donors in age, gender and cell yields. Sorted cells, about 98,000,000 in number, were examined across all samples. Study-level results: Across all four CD4+ subsets, people with type 1 diabetes showed modestly shorter TCRB CDR3s. More deletions and fewer insertions at VDJ junctions were found in patients with type 1 diabetes.

Per the germline V gene, CDR1 is SGHRS and CDR2 is YFSETQ. The trim removed 4 bases at V and 2 bases at J, leaving 4 bases unmatched. The CDR3 runs 14 residues. Input material: naive CD4+ T cells from blood. The receptor was isolated from a man aged 25-45 years with type 1 diabetes. The chain employs TRBV5-1 and TRBJ2-3, with TRBD1 matching over 7 bases. Here the CDR3 DNA reads TGCGCCAGCAGCCCTGGGACAGTCACAGATACGCAGTATTTT. Translation gives CASSPGTVTDTQYF.